Below are 10 T cell receptor beta chains sequenced from a single sample in a study of Graves' ophthalmopathy and Graves' hyperthyroidism. RNA transcripts were the template, and TCR beta CDR3 regions were amplified from them. Scientists carried out first-round RT-PCR using HTBI primers and then a second-round multiplex PCR. TCRdb re-analysed the multiplex PCR reads in MiXCR, keeping a single row per CDR3 protein. The sample includes 1 million to 1.3 million distinct CDR3 sequences, 35% to 40% seen only once; the top ten take more than 9.5%. Material for sequencing was peripheral blood or thyroid tissue (not recorded which). These receptors were collected from an adult man with Graves' hyperthyroidism.

This clonotype was counted many times. This sequence joins TRBV29-1 and TRBJ2-7; possible D gene TRBD2, 5 bases. Germline values: CDR1 SQVTM, CDR2 ANQGSEA. Between the trimmed V and J ends, which lost 4 bases and 2 bases, there was a span of 15 bases. This CDR3 has 14 residues. This CDR3 reads CSVGGLGRTYEQYF. CDR3 nucleotide sequence: TGCAGCGTTGGCGGGCTAGGACGGACCTACGAGCAGTACTTC.

The V call is TRBV29-1, the J call TRBJ2-7, with D possibly being TRBD2 (6 bases). This CDR3 region has 14 residues. V lost 3 bases and J lost 3, with 15 bases in between. Germline CDR1 reads SQVTM; CDR2 reads ANQGSEA. For the CDR3, the DNA is TGCAGCGTTGAGTCTGGGCGGGGTGGCTACGAGCAGTACTTC. Residues: CSVESGRGGYEQYF.

This clonotype was observed at least ten times. The chain links TRBV9 to TRBJ2-5; 8 bases align to TRBD2. The CDR3 covers 15 residues. CDR1 and CDR2 from the germline V gene are SGDLS and YYNGEE. V lost 0 bases and J lost 2; bases outside the gene matches: 3. As DNA, the CDR3 is TGTGCCAGCAGCGTAGAAATAGCGGGGCAAGAGACCCAGTACTTC. The encoded protein is CASSVEIAGQETQYF.

This clonotype has ten or more counts. The rearrangement links TRBV4-3 to TRBJ1-1; D gene uncertain. This CDR3 region has 12 residues. Germline V gene data show CDR1 as LGHNA and CDR2 as YSLEER. With 2 bases removed from V and 7 bases from J, the gap between germline ends came to 8 bases. The CDR3: CASSQIRGEAFF. The CDR3 DNA reads as TGCGCCAGCAGCCAAATCCGTGGTGAAGCTTTCTTT.

Concerning this clonotype itself: A much more abundant neighbour one base away suggests this may be a read error. The chain joins TRBV19 to TRBJ1-1; possibly TRBD1 for D (6 bases). CDR1 and CDR2 (germline): LNHDA, SQIVND (reference sequence). V lost 7 bases to trimming and J lost 4 bases, with 10 bases between them. This CDR3 has 12 amino acids. CDR3 protein: CASTAGATEAFF. The CDR3 DNA reads TGTGCCAGTACGGCAGGGGCCACTGAAGCTTTCTTT.

There are a few counts of this clonotype. The CDR3 DNA reads as TGTGCCAGCAGCCGGGGGAGACTTTACGAGCAGTACTTC. Protein sequence: CASSRGRLYEQYF. V gene TRBV11-2 combines with J gene TRBJ2-7; possible D gene TRBD2, 6 bases. The CDR3 length is 13 residues. V was clipped by 5 bases and J by 4 bases, with 12 bases between them. Germline V CDR1 and CDR2: SGHAT, FQNNGV.

The chain couples TRBV6-6 to TRBJ1-1, with D unclear. V was cut by 0 bases and J by 1 base, with 12 bases left in between. Germline assignment: CDR1 MNHNY and CDR2 SVGAGI (reference sequence). This CDR3 is 16 amino acids long. CDR3 coding DNA: TGTGCCAGCAGTTACTCTATAAGTATAGGGAACACTGAAGCTTTCTTT. It translates to CASSYSISIGNTEAFF.

This chain links TRBV7-9 with TRBJ1-2; 10 nucleotides match TRBD1. Germline loops: CDR1 SEHNR, CDR2 FQNEAQ (reference sequence). V lost 0 bases, J lost 8 bases, and 6 bases stayed unmatched. This CDR3 has 15 residues. The CDR3 sequence: CASSLAGTGAGGYTF. The CDR3, as DNA: TGTGCCAGCAGCTTAGCCGGGACAGGGGCAGGAGGCTACACCTTC.

Concerning this clonotype: A read error is possible here, since a much larger clone lies one base away. This chain links TRBV11-2 with TRBJ1-4, with D perhaps TRBD1 (6 bases). From germline, CDR1 is SGHAT and CDR2 FQNNGV. The CDR3 sequence is 11 residues long. The CDR3 sequence: CASSNREDLLF. Written as DNA, the CDR3 is TGTGCCAGCAGCAACAGGGAGGACCTGCTTTTT.

The chain recombines TRBV14 with TRBJ2-7; TRBD2 is a possible D gene (7 bases). Germline V gene lookup returns CDR1 SGHDN and CDR2 FVKESK. This CDR3 contains 17 residues. V was pared by 0 bases and J by 5 bases, with 20 bases between. The CDR3 sequence is CASSQELGGRRDHEQYF. CDR3 DNA sequence: TGTGCCAGCAGCCAAGAACTCGGGGGGCGCCGAGACCACGAGCAGTACTTC. The variable domain in full, completed from reference TRBV14 and TRBJ2-7, reads EAGVTQFPSHSVIEKGQTVTLRCDPISGHDNLYWYRRVMGKEIKFLLHFVKESKQDESGMPNNRFLAERTGGTYSTLKVQPAELEDSGVYFCASSQELGGRRDHEQYFGPGTRLTVT.